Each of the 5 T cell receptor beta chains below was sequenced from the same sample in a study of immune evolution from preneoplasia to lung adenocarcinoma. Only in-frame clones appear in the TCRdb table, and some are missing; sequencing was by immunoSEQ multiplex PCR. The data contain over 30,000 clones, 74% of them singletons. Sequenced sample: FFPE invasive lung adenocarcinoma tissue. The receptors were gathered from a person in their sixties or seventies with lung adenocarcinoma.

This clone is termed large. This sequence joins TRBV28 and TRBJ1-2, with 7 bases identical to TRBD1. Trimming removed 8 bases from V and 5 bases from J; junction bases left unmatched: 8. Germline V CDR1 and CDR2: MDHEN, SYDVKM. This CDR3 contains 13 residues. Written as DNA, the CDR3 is TGTGCCAGCTGCCAGGGGGGGAATTATGGCTACACCTTC. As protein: CASCQGGNYGYTF.

In nucleotides, the CDR3 is TGTGCCAGCAGTTTGGCTGGGTACTACGAGCAGTACTTC. Translation: CASSLAGYYEQYF. The chain couples TRBV6-6 to TRBJ2-7; D not resolved. Trimming removed 4 bases from V and 3 bases from J, with 10 bases in between. Looked up from germline, CDR1 is MNHNY and CDR2 is SVGAGI (reference sequence). The CDR3 runs 13 residues.

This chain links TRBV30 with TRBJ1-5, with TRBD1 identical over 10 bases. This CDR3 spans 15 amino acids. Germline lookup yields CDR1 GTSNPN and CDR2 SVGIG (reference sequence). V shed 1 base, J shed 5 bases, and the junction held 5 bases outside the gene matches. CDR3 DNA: TGTGCCTGGAGTGACTTCGGACAGGGGGATCAGCCCCAGCATTTT. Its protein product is CAWSDFGQGDQPQHF.

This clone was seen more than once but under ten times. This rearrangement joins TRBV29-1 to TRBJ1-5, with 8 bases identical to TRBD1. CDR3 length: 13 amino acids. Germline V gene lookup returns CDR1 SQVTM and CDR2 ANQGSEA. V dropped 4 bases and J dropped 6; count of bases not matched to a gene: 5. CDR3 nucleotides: TGCAGCGTTGGCCAGGGGGCCTTTCAGCCCCAGCATTTT. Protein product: CSVGQGAFQPQHF.

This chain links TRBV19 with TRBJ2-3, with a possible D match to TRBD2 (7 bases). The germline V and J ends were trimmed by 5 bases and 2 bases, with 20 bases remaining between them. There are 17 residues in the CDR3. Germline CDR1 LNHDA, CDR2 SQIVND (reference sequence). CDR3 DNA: TGTGCCAGTAGTCACCTTGGGGGGGCCCCTACCACAGATACGCAGTATTTT. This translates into CASSHLGGAPTTDTQYF.